The text below deals with one TCR beta chain. Its specificity is unknown. The data derive from a study of radiotherapy plus CTLA-4 blockade in lung cancer. Trimming removed 4 bases from V and 2 bases from J, with 12 bases in between. CDR1 and CDR2 (germline): KGHSH, LQKENI. The CDR3 has 14 residues. This table comes from immunoSEQ multiplex PCR, and its TCRdb copy is limited to in-frame clones, with some not included. The repertoire consists of roughly 98,000 clones, with approximately 85% occurring once and the leading ten covering about 3.5%. Study results and caveats: Reports state that early shifts in blood T cell clones, with interferon-beta, best predicted response. After radiotherapy and ipilimumab, tumor-derived clones expanded in peripheral blood.

This TCR was sampled from a human donor with non-small cell lung cancer who had a partial response to radiotherapy plus ipilimumab. J is TRBJ2-7 and V is TRBV18, with D uncertain. Sample: peripheral blood, taken from a patient treated with radiotherapy plus ipilimumab. Here the CDR3 DNA reads TGTGCCAGCTCACACTCGACTCCTACCTACGAGCAGTACTTC. This translates into CASSHSTPTYEQYF.